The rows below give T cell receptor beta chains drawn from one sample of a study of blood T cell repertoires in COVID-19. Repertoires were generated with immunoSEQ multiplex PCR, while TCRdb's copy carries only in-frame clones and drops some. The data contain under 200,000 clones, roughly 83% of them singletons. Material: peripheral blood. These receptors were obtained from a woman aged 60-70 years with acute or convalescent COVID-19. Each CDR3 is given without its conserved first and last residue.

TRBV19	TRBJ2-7	ASGAGDEQY
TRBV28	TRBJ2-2	ASLTSGNTGELF
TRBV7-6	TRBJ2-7	ASSLEDTGTGGVYEQY
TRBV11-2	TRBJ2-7	ASSSFGGLSYEQY
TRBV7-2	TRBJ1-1	ASSLQGRTEAF
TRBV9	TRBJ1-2	ASSPSGDGYT
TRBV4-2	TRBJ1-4	ASSQGEGGDEKLF
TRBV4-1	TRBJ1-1	ASSHTGTGGLGAF
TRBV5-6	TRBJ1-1	ASSLQQGSTEAF
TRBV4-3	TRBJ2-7	ASRTTSRSSYEQY
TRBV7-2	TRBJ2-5	ASSATGYQETQY
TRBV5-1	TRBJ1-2	ASSFLTGDGYT
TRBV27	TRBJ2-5	ASSSGGALLQETQY
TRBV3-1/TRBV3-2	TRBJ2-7	ASSPLFSSYEQY
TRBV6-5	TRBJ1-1	ASGQNLNTEAF
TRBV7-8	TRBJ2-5	ASSLHGTRGETQY
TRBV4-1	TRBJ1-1	ASSHTRENTEAF
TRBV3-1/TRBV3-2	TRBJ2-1	ASSPGLASYNEQF
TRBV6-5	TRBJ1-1	ASRTGVGTEAF
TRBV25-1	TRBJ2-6	ASSETSGTSSGANVLT
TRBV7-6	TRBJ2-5	ASSLVGRSGKETQY
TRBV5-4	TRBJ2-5	ASSIFSGGAETQY
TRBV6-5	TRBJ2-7	ASSYSGGAVYEQY
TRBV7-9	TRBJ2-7	ASSWTVSSYEQY
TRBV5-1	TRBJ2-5	ASSSGASGGETQY
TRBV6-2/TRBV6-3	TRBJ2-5	ASSYRSPTVKETQY
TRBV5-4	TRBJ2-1	ASSHSGLAGGRAYNEQF
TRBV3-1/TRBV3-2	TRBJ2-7	ASSQVGRDRSYEQY
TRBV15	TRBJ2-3	ATSREGSDTQY
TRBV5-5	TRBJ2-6	ASSLDAGASSGANVLT
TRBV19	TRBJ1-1	ASSGRERANTEAF
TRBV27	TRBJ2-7	ASRPGVHEQY
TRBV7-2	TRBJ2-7	ASSSTPGQGDLIGQY
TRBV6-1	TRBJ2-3	ASSEIGTDTQY
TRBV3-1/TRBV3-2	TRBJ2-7	ASSQARGSAYEQY
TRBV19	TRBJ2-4	ASSDSQNIQY
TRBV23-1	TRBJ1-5	ASSQSVGECQPQH
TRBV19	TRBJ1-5	ASRTANNQPQH
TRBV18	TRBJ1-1	ASSTGQGAGEAF
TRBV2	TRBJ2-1	ASSERTSGTYNEQF
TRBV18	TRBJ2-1	ASSLGQGGVNEQF
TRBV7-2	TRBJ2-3	ASTRTSGGVDTQY
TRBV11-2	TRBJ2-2	ASSFLADGELF
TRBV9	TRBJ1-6	ASSSEGDAYNSPLH
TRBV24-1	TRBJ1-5	ATILRTGRFSNQPQH
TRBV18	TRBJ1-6	ASSPSGGNSPLH
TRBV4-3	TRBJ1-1	ASSQDWGGERTEAF
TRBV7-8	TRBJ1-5	ASSSADRAGNQPQH
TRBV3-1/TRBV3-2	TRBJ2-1	ASSQGLPGLAGVYNEQF
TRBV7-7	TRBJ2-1	ASSPGLAGDNEQF
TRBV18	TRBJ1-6	ASSPPPGLTGSYNSPLH
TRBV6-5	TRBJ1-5	ASRPQGRSNQPQH
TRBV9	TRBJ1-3	ASSGTTAYSGNTIY
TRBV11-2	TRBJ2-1	ASSLDRGSYNEQF
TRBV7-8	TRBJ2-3	ASRPGADTQY